The 27 T cell receptor beta chains reported below all come from one sample, sequenced in a study of blood T cell repertoires in COVID-19. The method was immunoSEQ multiplex PCR; TCRdb's version includes in-frame clones alone and lacks a portion of them. Of 200,000 to 300,000 clones in the sample, 60% to 75% were seen once. Sequenced sample: peripheral blood. The receptors shown here come from a woman at least 80 years old with acute or convalescent COVID-19.

The V gene is TRBV5-1, the J gene TRBJ2-7, with D maybe TRBD2 (6 bases). The V end lost 0 bases, the J end lost 3 bases, and 16 bases lay between the germline ends. The CDR3 runs 16 residues. Germline CDR1 is SGHRS and CDR2 is YFSETQ. This chain's CDR3 is CASSLDFAGNIYEQYF. The DNA for the CDR3 is TGCGCCAGCAGCTTGGATTTTGCGGGGAATATCTACGAGCAGTACTTC.

The chain recombines TRBV19 with TRBJ2-5; the match to TRBD1 covers 7 bases. CDR1 and CDR2 from the germline V gene are LNHDA and SQIVND (reference sequence). This CDR3 is built from 13 residues. V lost 11 bases, J lost 5 bases, and 11 bases stayed unmatched. For the CDR3, the DNA is TGTGCCTCCGCAGAGGGGGCATTGGAGACCCAGTACTTC. It encodes CASAEGALETQYF.

The chain joins TRBV27 to TRBJ1-5; D unresolved. CDR1 MNHEY and CDR2 SMNVEV come from the germline V gene (reference sequence). The ends were cut back, 9 bases at V and 5 bases at J, with 11 bases in the middle. The CDR3 covers 12 residues. The CDR3 loop reads CARNLTDQPQHF. For the CDR3, the DNA is TGTGCCAGAAACCTCACAGATCAGCCCCAGCATTTT.

This clone was picked up a small number of times. This rearrangement joins TRBV18 to TRBJ1-2; 7 nucleotides match TRBD1. After removal of 3 bases from V and 6 bases from J, the junction contained 7 bases not matched to a gene. Germline loops: CDR1 KGHSH, CDR2 LQKENI. The CDR3 runs 14 residues. The CDR3 nucleotides are TGTGCCAGCTCACCGCGACAGGGAAAGGATGGCTACACCTTC. Translation: CASSPRQGKDGYTF.

V usage is TRBV29-1 and J usage is TRBJ1-1; D perhaps matches TRBD1 (6 bases). Germline V gives CDR1 SQVTM, CDR2 ANQGSEA. The CDR3 is 12 amino acids. With 7 bases removed from V and 4 bases from J, the gap between germline ends came to 13 bases. The chain's CDR3 is CSGYRVATEAFF. CDR3 coding DNA: TGCAGCGGTTACAGGGTGGCCACTGAAGCTTTCTTT.

The rearrangement joins TRBV6-1 to TRBJ1-2, with unresolved D. The CDR3 contains 15 residues. The germline gives CDR1 MNHNS, CDR2 SASEGT. Trimming shortened V by 1 base and J by 4 bases, and 13 bases separated the two germline ends. CDR3 in DNA: TGTGCCAGCAGTGAAGTCGGGCGGGGAGTCTATGGCTACACCTTC. Its protein product is CASSEVGRGVYGYTF.

V is TRBV10-1 and J is TRBJ2-2; D may be TRBD1 (6 bases). The CDR3 consists of 13 residues. The germline V and J ends were trimmed by 6 bases and 5 bases, with 10 bases remaining between them. From germline, CDR1 is WNHNN and CDR2 SYGVQD (reference sequence). The CDR3 region is CASSFTGTGELFF. In nucleotides, the CDR3 is TGCGCCAGCAGCTTCACAGGGACCGGGGAGCTGTTTTTT.

The genes are TRBV19 and TRBJ2-2, with TRBD2 identical over 13 bases. Germline CDR1 is LNHDA and CDR2 is SQIVND (reference sequence). J gave up 7 bases and V 5 bases, and 7 bases lay outside the gene matches. The CDR3 covers 16 residues. In nucleotides, the CDR3 is TGTGCCAGTAGTCTCGGACTAGCGGGAGTAGACGGGGAGCTGTTTTTT. The encoded protein is CASSLGLAGVDGELFF. Complete variable domain (other parts from reference TRBV19 and TRBJ2-2): DGGITQSPKYLFRKEGQNVTLSCEQNLNHDAMYWYRQDPGQGLRLIYYSQIVNDFQKGDIAEGYSVSREKKESFPLTVTSAQKNPTAFYLCASSLGLAGVDGELFFGEGSRLTVL.

The genes are TRBV4-3 and TRBJ1-6, with D perhaps matching TRBD1 (6 bases). Germline V lookup: CDR1 LGHNA, CDR2 YSLEER. V lost 0 bases and J 6 bases, leaving 24 bases between the germline ends. This CDR3 spans 20 amino acids. CDR3 amino acids: CASSQDPTGFGSSINSPLHF. In nucleotides, the CDR3 is TGCGCCAGCAGCCAAGACCCCACAGGGTTCGGCTCTTCGATTAATTCACCCCTCCACTTT.

The J gene is TRBJ2-2, the V gene TRBV29-1, with TRBD1 matching 12 bases. Germline trimming cut 7 bases from V and 4 bases from J; bases unmatched to any gene: 4. The CDR3 covers 14 residues. From germline, CDR1 is SQVTM and CDR2 ANQGSEA. CDR3 in DNA: TGCAGCGCTGGGACAGGGGGCTTCACCGGGGAGCTGTTTTTT. It is translated as CSAGTGGFTGELFF.

The chain carries TRBV20-1 and TRBJ2-1, with TRBD2 matching 10 bases. CDR3 length: 14 residues. Germline lookup yields CDR1 DFQATT and CDR2 SNEGSKA (reference sequence). Germline trimming cut 3 bases from V and 6 bases from J; bases unmatched to any gene: 5. The CDR3 coding sequence is TGCAGTGCTAGTTGGCTAGCGGGAGTCAATGAGCAGTTCTTC. Its protein is CSASWLAGVNEQFF.

The chain is built from TRBV5-5 and TRBJ2-7, with TRBD2 identical over 8 bases. V was clipped by 0 bases and J by 2 bases; unmatched bases: 10. There are 17 residues in the CDR3. Per the germline V gene, CDR1 is SGHKS and CDR2 is YYEKEE (reference sequence). CDR3 nucleotide sequence: TGTGCCAGCAGCTTGGGCCCTACTAGCGGAACCACCTACGAGCAGTACTTC. Amino acid sequence: CASSLGPTSGTTYEQYF. The full variable domain, with the rest looked up from reference TRBV5-5 and TRBJ2-7, is DAGVTQSPTHLIKTRGQQVTLRCSPISGHKSVSWYQQVLGQGPQFIFQYYEKEERGRGNFPDRFSARQFPNYSSELNVNALLLGDSALYLCASSLGPTSGTTYEQYFGPGTRLTVT.

The gene calls are TRBV14 and TRBJ2-3; no firm D call. CDR1 SGHDN and CDR2 FVKESK come from the germline V gene. The CDR3 contains 15 residues. Between the trimmed V and J ends, which lost 1 base and 3 bases, there was a span of 11 bases. This CDR3 reads CASSQGAFPTDTQYF. The CDR3 DNA follows: TGTGCCAGCAGCCAAGGGGCCTTTCCAACAGATACGCAGTATTTT.

The chain is built from TRBV4-2 and TRBJ2-1, with D possibly TRBD2 on 5 matching bases. With 0 bases removed from V and 1 base from J, the gap between germline ends came to 10 bases. Germline-derived CDR1 and CDR2 are LGHNA and YNFKEQ. The CDR3 covers 16 residues. The CDR3: CASSQDREGSYNEQFF. Here the CDR3 DNA reads TGTGCCAGCAGCCAAGATCGCGAGGGATCCTACAATGAGCAGTTCTTC.

The V gene is TRBV19, the J gene TRBJ1-5; D remains unclear. This CDR3 has 16 amino acids. The V gene lost 3 bases and the J gene lost 2 bases, with 14 bases spanning the gap. Germline V lookup: CDR1 LNHDA, CDR2 SQIVND (reference sequence). The CDR3 DNA sequence: TGTGCCAGTAGTATCCTGCCGGGTTATGGCAATCAGCCCCAGCATTTT. This codes for CASSILPGYGNQPQHF.

The chain links TRBV3-1 (or the pseudogene TRBV3-2) to TRBJ1-2; maybe TRBD1 (6 bases). V gave up 7 bases and J gave up 0 bases, with 9 bases separating them. The CDR3 totals 13 residues. The germline CDR1 and CDR2 sequences are LGHDT and YNNKEL (reference sequence). This CDR3 is CASTSGANYGYTF. The CDR3 DNA follows: TGTGCCAGCACCTCAGGGGCTAACTATGGCTACACCTTC.

This rearrangement joins TRBV11-2 to TRBJ1-2; 9 nucleotides match TRBD1. The V and J ends lost 5 bases and 8 bases, in that order; junction bases with no gene match: 12. From germline, CDR1 is SGHAT and CDR2 FQNNGV. The CDR3 loop spans 15 amino acids. The CDR3 bases are TGTGCCAGCAGCCCGTCGGGGGACAGGGCTCGGGGCTACACCTTC. It translates to CASSPSGDRARGYTF.

This clone was seen once. This sequence joins TRBV5-1 and TRBJ1-1, with 9 nucleotides matching TRBD1. V dropped 4 bases and J dropped 0; count of bases not matched to a gene: 7. The CDR3 runs 16 residues. CDR1 is SGHRS, CDR2 YFSETQ, per germline. CDR3 DNA sequence: TGCGCCAGCAGCCCGGGACAGGGAAACATGAACACTGAAGCTTTCTTT. This sequence encodes CASSPGQGNMNTEAFF.

The chain has TRBV5-4 and TRBJ2-5, with D unresolved. Trimming removed 3 bases from V and 0 bases from J, with 9 bases in between. In germline, CDR1 is SGHNT, CDR2 YYREEE (reference sequence). The CDR3 spans 14 residues. The CDR3 DNA is TGTGCCAGCAGCTCCCCCCAGTACCAAGAGACCCAGTACTTC. It yields the protein CASSSPQYQETQYF.

This clone appeared a single time. The chain couples TRBV7-2 to TRBJ2-5; TRBD2 matches at 14 bases. The CDR3 covers 17 residues. Per the germline V gene, CDR1 is SGHTA and CDR2 is FQGNSA. J was trimmed by 2 bases and V by 2 bases; bases with no gene match: 4. CDR3 DNA: TGTGCCAGCAGCTTAACTGGACTAGCGGGGGGTCAAGAGACCCAGTACTTC. Its protein is CASSLTGLAGGQETQYF. Full variable domain (remainder filled in from reference TRBV7-2 and TRBJ2-5): GAGVSQSPSNKVTEKGKDVELRCDPISGHTALYWYRQSLGQGLEFLIYFQGNSAPDKSGLPSDRFSAERTGGSVSTLTIQRTQQEDSAVYLCASSLTGLAGGQETQYFGPGTRLLVL.

The chain has TRBV27 and TRBJ2-1; the D is unclear. Germline V gives CDR1 MNHEY, CDR2 SMNVEV (reference sequence). The CDR3 runs to 14 residues. V lost 0 bases and J 4 bases, leaving 7 bases between the germline ends. The CDR3 loop reads CASSLSHRYNEQFF. In DNA, the CDR3 is TGTGCCAGCAGTTTATCGCACAGATACAATGAGCAGTTCTTC.

The CDR3 DNA is TGCGCCAGCAGCCAAACCAGGTGGGAGACCCAGTACTTC. Its translation is CASSQTRWETQYF. The chain links TRBV4-1 to TRBJ2-5, with D uncertain. Trimming stripped 2 bases from V and 5 bases from J, with 9 bases between. The CDR3 is made up of 13 amino acids. The germline V gene has CDR1 MGHRA and CDR2 YSYEKL.

This chain connects TRBV18 to TRBJ1-3; D is possibly TRBD1 (5 bases). Trimming cost V 1 base and J 0 bases, with 10 bases left between them. Germline CDR1 is KGHSH and CDR2 is LQKENI. The CDR3 runs 16 residues. The CDR3 nucleotides read TGTGCCAGCTCACCACTCGGGGGTGCCTCTGGAAACACCATATATTTT. This gives the protein CASSPLGGASGNTIYF.

The V call is TRBV5-4, the J call TRBJ2-3; 8 bases are shared with TRBD1. From germline, CDR1 is SGHNT and CDR2 YYREEE (reference sequence). This CDR3 is 14 amino acids long. Trimming cost V 4 bases and J 7 bases; bases outside gene matches: 8. CDR3 residues: CASSPKDRANTQYF. The CDR3 coding sequence is TGTGCCAGCAGCCCGAAGGACAGGGCAAATACGCAGTATTTT.

The chain joins TRBV3-1 (or the pseudogene TRBV3-2) to TRBJ1-4, with 9 nucleotides matching TRBD1. Per the germline V gene, CDR1 is LGHDT and CDR2 is YNNKEL (reference sequence). The CDR3 is 15 amino acids. The V and J ends lost 1 base and 3 bases, in that order; junction bases with no gene match: 0. CDR3 amino acids: CASSQGQGANEKLFF. The CDR3, as DNA: TGTGCCAGCAGCCAAGGACAGGGGGCTAATGAAAAACTGTTTTTT.

This clone was observed many times. This chain connects TRBV19 to TRBJ2-7; 7 nucleotides align to TRBD1. CDR3 length: 16 amino acids. J lost 1 base, V lost 5 bases, and 11 bases had no gene match. Germline V gene lookup returns CDR1 LNHDA and CDR2 SQIVND (reference sequence). Here the CDR3 reads CASSPNSGGGSYEQYF. DNA for the CDR3: TGTGCCAGTAGTCCGAATTCAGGGGGTGGATCCTACGAGCAGTACTTC.

The genes are TRBV5-1 and TRBJ2-2; TRBD2 matches at 11 bases. Germline V gene sequence: CDR1 SGHRS, CDR2 YFSETQ. V shed 0 bases, J shed 2 bases, and the junction held 3 bases outside the gene matches. The CDR3 is made up of 17 amino acids. CDR3 DNA sequence: TGCGCCAGCAGCTTGGTGGGGACTAGCGGTAACACCGGGGAGCTGTTTTTT. This sequence encodes CASSLVGTSGNTGELFF.